This T cell receptor beta chain was found in a study of blood T cell repertoires in COVID-19 (dated by TCRdb to the early 2020s). As for the study more broadly: Samples covering the acute and convalescent phases of COVID-19 were provided by collaborators in the United States, Italy and Spain. The material from the prospective study consisted of cDNA or gDNA derived from T cells, B-cell-depleted T cells, or PBMCs. Subjects who had been exposed to COVID-19, were actively infected with it, or had recovered from it provided the deeply sampled blood TCRbeta repertoires that made up the dataset. The repertoires were released in a freely available public database meant as a resource for research on the immune response to SARS-CoV-2. The samples were drawn from the first 160 participants of the ongoing ImmuneRACE study and from over a thousand subjects provided by 6 global collaborators. A de-identified subject ID, COVID-19 status, age in years and sex were almost always included in the sample metadata. Where available, HLA class I and class II types were obtained from metadata supplied by the sample provider rather than from assay-based typing. Study-level results and caveats: Clinical and demographic metadata were provided uncurated, with the amount varying by source and participant.

Participants in the prospective study were aged roughly 18 to 89 years, lived in approximately 26 United States geographic areas, and enrolled through a virtual design. In the prospective study, cohorts were assigned on the basis of participant-reported clinical history obtained from a screening survey and a study questionnaire. For ImmuneRACE Cohort 3, a participant was defined as recovered based on two consecutive negative NP/OP PCR tests, clearance by a healthcare professional, or resolution of symptoms. In the prospective study, mobile phlebotomists collected whole blood, serum and a nasopharyngeal or oropharyngeal swab from each participant. Additional blood draws and questionnaires over an approximately two-month period could optionally be provided by prospective study participants. Before DNA extraction, blood samples from the prospective study were shipped at room temperature or frozen.

As for this clone: No antigen is known for it. No much larger clone is present one base from it, and per-base qualities are unavailable.

TCRbeta CDR3 regions were amplified from genomic DNA using the immunoSEQ Assay, a bias-controlled multiplex PCR. The original methods were these. Nucleated cell counts per sample were estimated from amplification of reference gene primers within the assay. To quantify the absolute abundance of each unique TCRbeta CDR3 rearrangement, sequence reads were collapsed and filtered. For each sample, productive Simpson clonality was calculated by taking the square root of Simpson's diversity index across productive rearrangements. What TCRdb holds here is the immuneACCESS table cut down to in-frame rearrangements. Part of the clones is not present; checked against another copy, under half of the missing clones reflect an unresolved V gene, and the others are unexplained. Clone size and the V and J calls come from that table; the DNA yielded D and trimming. This sample lists under 250,000 clones; 70% to 90% were detected once. The ten largest clones represent 10% to 12% of the sample.

The CDR3 contains 15 residues, cysteine and phenylalanine counted. Here the CDR3 DNA is all that survives: 45 bases in frame from base 1. As encoded in the germline V gene, CDR1 is KGHSH while CDR2 is LQKENI. V and J lose 1 base and 0 bases, and a span of 9 bases separates them. The TCR sequence derives from a man between 25 and 39 years old who had recovered from COVID-19. Here the chain combines TRBV18 and TRBJ1-1, with TRBD1 tentatively as D gene (6 bases match). Sequencing was done on a sample of PBMCs or T cells enriched from blood (not recorded which). The CDR3 loop reads CASSPRDTMNTEAFF. The sequence in DNA is TGTGCCAGCTCACCACGGGACACAATGAACACTGAAGCTTTCTTT.